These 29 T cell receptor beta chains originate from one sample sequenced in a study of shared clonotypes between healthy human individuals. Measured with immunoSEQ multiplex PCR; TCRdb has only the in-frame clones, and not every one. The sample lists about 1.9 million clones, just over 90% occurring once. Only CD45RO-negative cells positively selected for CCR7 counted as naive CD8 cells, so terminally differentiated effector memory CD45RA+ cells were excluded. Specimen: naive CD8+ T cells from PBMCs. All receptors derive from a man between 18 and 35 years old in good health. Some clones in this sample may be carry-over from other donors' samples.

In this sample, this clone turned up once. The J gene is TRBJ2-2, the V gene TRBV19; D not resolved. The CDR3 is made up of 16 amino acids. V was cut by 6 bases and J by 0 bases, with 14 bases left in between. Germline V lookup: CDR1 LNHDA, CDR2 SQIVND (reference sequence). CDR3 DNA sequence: TGTGCCAGTAGCGGAGACGCTACTACGAACACCGGGGAGCTGTTTTTT. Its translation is CASSGDATTNTGELFF.

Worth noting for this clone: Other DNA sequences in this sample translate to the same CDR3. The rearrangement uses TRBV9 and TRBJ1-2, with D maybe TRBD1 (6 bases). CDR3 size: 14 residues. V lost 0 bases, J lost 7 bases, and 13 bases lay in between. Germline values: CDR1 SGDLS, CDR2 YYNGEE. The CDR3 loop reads CASSVGQGRLGYTF. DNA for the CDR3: TGTGCCAGCAGCGTAGGGCAGGGGAGGCTTGGCTACACCTTC. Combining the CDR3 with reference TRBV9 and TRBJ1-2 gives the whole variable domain DSGVTQTPKHLITATGQRVTLRCSPRSGDLSVYWYQQSLDQGLQFLIQYYNGEERAKGNILERFSAQQFPDLHSELNLSSLELGDSALYFCASSVGQGRLGYTFGSGTRLTVV.

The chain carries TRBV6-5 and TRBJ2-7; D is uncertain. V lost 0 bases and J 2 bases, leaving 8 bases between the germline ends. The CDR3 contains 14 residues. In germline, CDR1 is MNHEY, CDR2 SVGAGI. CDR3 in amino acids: CASSYSRAPYEQYF. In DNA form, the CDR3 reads TGTGCCAGCAGTTACTCTAGGGCCCCCTACGAGCAGTACTTC.

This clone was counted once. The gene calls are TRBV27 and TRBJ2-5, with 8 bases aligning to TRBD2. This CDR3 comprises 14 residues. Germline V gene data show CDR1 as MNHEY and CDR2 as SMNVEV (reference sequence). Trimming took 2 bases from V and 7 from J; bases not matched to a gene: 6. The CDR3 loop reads CASSLRSGGVTQYF. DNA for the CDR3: TGTGCCAGCAGTTTAAGGTCGGGAGGGGTGACCCAGTACTTC.

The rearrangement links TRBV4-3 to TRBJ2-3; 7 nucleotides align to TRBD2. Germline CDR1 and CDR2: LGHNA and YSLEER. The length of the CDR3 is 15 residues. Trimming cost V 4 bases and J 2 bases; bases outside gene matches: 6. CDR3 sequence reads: CASSLSSGNTDTQYF. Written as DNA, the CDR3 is TGCGCCAGCAGCCTATCTAGCGGTAACACAGATACGCAGTATTTT.

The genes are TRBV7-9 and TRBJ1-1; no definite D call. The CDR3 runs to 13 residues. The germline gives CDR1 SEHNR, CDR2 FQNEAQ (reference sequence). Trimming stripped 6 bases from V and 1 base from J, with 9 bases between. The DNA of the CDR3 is TGTGCCAGCAGACCTAACAAGAACACTGAAGCTTTCTTT. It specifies CASRPNKNTEAFF. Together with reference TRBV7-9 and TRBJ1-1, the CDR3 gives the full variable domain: DTGVSQNPRHKITKRGQNVTFRCDPISEHNRLYWYRQTLGQGPEFLTYFQNEAQLEKSRLLSDRFSAERPKGSFSTLEIQRTEQGDSAMYLCASRPNKNTEAFFGQGTRLTVV.

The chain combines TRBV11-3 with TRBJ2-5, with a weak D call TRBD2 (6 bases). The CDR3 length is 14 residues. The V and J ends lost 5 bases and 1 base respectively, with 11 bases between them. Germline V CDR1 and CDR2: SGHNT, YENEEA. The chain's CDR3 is CASSRRGSQETQYF. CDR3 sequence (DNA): TGTGCCAGCAGCCGTCGGGGGTCCCAAGAGACCCAGTACTTC. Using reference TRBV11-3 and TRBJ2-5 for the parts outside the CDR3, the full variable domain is EAGVVQSPRYKIIEKKQPVAFWCNPISGHNTLYWYLQNLGQGPELLIRYENEEAVDDSQLPKDRFSAERLKGVDSTLKIQPAELGDSAVYLCASSRRGSQETQYFGPGTRLLVL.

CDR3 residues: CASSKDREGETQYF. The CDR3 DNA reads TGTGCCAGCAGTAAAGACAGGGAGGGCGAGACCCAGTACTTC. The chain carries TRBV25-1 and TRBJ2-5; TRBD1 or TRBD2 may be the D gene (7 bases each). The germline gives CDR1 MGHDK, CDR2 SYGVNS. V gave up 5 bases and J gave up 5 bases, with 15 bases separating them. CDR3 size: 14 residues.

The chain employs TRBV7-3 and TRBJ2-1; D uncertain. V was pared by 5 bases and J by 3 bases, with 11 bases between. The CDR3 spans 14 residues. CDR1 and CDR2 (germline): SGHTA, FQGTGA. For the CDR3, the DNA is TGTGCCAGCAGCCCGGGTGTACTCTACAATGAGCAGTTCTTC. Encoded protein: CASSPGVLYNEQFF.

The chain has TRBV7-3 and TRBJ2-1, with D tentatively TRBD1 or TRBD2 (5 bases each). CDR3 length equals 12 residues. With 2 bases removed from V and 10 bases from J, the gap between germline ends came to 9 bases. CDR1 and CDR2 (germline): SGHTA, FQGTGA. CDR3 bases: TGTGCCAGCAGCTTAGTGGGACGCGAGCAGTTCTTC. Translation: CASSLVGREQFF. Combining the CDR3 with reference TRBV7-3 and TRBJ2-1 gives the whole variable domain GAGVSQTPSNKVTEKGKYVELRCDPISGHTALYWYRQSLGQGPEFLIYFQGTGAADDSGLPNDRFFAVRPEGSVSTLKIQRTERGDSAVYLCASSLVGREQFFGPGTRLTVL.

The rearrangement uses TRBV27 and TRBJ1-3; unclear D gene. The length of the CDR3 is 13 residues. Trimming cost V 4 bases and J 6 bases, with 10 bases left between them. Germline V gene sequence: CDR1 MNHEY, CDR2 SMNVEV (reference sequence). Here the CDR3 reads CASSSRVSNTIYF. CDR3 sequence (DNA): TGTGCCAGCAGTTCCCGGGTCTCAAACACCATATATTTT.

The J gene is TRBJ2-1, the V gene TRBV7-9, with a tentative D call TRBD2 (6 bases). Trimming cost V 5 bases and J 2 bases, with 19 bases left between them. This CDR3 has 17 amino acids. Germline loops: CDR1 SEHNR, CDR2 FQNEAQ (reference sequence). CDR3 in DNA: TGTGCCAGCAGCCCCACTTCGGCGGGATCTCCCTACAATGAGCAGTTCTTC. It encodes CASSPTSAGSPYNEQFF.

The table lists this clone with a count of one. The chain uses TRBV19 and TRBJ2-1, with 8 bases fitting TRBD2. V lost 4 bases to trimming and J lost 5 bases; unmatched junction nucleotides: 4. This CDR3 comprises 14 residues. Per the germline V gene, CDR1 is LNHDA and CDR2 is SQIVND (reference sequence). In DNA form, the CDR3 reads TGTGCCAGTAGTAAGCGGGGGTCAAACAATGAGCAGTTCTTC. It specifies CASSKRGSNNEQFF.

CDR3 DNA sequence: TGTGCCAGCAGCAGATGGGGACAGGGGGATGGCTACACCTTC. This codes for CASSRWGQGDGYTF. The rearrangement joins TRBV4-2 to TRBJ1-2; TRBD1 agrees at 11 bases. Unmatched junction bases numbered 5, after V lost 5 bases and J lost 6 bases. CDR3 length equals 14 residues. Germline V lookup: CDR1 LGHNA, CDR2 YNFKEQ.

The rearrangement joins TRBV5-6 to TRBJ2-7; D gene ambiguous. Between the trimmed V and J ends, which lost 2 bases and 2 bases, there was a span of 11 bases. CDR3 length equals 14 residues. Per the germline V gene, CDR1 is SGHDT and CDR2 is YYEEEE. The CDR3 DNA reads TGTGCCAGCAGCTTTTTTCCAGCTACCTACGAGCAGTACTTC. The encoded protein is CASSFFPATYEQYF.

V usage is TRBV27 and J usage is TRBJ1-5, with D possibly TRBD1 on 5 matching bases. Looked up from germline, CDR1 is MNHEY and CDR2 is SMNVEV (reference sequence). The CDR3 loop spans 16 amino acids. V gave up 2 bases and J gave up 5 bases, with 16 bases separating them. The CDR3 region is CASSLQSGGRDQPQHF. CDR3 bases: TGTGCCAGCAGTTTACAGAGCGGGGGACGTGATCAGCCCCAGCATTTT.

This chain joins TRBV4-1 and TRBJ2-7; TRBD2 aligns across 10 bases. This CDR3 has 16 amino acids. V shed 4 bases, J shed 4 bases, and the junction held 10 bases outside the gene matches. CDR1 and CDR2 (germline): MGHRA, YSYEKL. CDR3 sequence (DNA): TGCGCCAGCAGCCCTCCCCCAGCGGGAGGGCCGTACGAGCAGTACTTC. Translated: CASSPPPAGGPYEQYF.

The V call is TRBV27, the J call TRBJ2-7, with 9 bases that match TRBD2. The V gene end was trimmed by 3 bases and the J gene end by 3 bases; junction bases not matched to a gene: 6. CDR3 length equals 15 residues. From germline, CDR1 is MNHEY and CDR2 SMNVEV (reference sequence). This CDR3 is CASSFQGTSLYEQYF. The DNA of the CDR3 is TGTGCCAGCAGTTTCCAGGGGACTAGCCTCTACGAGCAGTACTTC.

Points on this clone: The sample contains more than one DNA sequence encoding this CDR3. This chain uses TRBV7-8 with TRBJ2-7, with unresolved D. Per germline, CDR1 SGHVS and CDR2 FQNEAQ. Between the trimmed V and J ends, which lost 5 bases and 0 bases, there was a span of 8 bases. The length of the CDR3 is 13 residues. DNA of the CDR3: TGTGCCAGCAGCCCAGAGAGCTCCTACGAGCAGTACTTC. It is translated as CASSPESSYEQYF. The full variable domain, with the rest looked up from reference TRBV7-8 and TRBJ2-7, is GAGVSQSPRYKVAKRGQDVALRCDPISGHVSLFWYQQALGQGPEFLTYFQNEAQLDKSGLPSDRFFAERPEGSVSTLKIQRTQQEDSAVYLCASSPESSYEQYFGPGTRLTVT.

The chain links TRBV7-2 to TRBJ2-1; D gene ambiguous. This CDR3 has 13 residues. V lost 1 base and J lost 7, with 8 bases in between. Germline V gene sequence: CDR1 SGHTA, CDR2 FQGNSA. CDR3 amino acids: CASSLGASNEQFF. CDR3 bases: TGTGCCAGCAGCTTAGGGGCATCGAATGAGCAGTTCTTC.

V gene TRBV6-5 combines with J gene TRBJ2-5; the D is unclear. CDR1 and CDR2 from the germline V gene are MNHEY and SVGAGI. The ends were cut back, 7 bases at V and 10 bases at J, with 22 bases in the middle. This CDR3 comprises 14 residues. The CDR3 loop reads CASTPAATPLNQYF. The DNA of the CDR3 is TGTGCCAGCACTCCGGCCGCGACGCCCCTGAACCAGTACTTC.

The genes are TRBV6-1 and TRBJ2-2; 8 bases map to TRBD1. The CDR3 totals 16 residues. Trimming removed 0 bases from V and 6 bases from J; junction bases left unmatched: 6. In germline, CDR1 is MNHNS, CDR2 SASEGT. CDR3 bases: TGTGCCAGCAGTGAAGCCCGGACAGGGTTTGCCGGGGAGCTGTTTTTT. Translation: CASSEARTGFAGELFF.

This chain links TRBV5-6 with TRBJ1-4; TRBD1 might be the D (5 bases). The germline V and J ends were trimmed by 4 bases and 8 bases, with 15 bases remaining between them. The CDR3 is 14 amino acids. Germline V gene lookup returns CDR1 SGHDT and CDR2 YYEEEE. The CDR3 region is CASSLDGAREKLFF. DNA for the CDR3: TGTGCCAGCAGCCTGGACGGGGCCCGGGAAAAACTGTTTTTT.

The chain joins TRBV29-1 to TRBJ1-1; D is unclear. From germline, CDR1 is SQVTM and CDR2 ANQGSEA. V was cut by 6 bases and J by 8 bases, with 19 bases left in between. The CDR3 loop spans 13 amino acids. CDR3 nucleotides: TGCAGCGTGGATGAATTTGGACGGGTCGAAGCTTTCTTT. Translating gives CSVDEFGRVEAFF.

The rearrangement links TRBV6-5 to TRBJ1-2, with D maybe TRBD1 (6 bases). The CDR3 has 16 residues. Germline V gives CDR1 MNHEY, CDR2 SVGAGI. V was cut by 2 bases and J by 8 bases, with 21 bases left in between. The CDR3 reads CASSYPRGRGGEGYTF. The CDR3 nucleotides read TGTGCCAGCAGTTACCCTCGTGGGCGAGGGGGGGAGGGCTACACCTTC.

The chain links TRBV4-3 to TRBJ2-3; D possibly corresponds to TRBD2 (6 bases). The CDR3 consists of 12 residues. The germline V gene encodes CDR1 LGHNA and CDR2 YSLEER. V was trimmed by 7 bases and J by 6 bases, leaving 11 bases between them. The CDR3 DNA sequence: TGCGCCAGCACGGGGGTTGGGGATACGCAGTATTTT. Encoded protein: CASTGVGDTQYF.

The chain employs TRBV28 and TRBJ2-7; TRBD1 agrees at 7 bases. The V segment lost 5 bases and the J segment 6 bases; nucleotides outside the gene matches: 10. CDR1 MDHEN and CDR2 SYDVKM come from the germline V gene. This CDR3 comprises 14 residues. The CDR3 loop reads CASSLQGSGGEQYF. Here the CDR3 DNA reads TGTGCCAGCAGTCTACAGGGTTCAGGGGGCGAGCAGTACTTC. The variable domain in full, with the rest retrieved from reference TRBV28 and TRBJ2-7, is DVKVTQSSRYLVKRTGEKVFLECVQDMDHENMFWYRQDPGLGLRLIYFSYDVKMKEKGDIPEGYSVSREKKERFSLILESASTNQTSMYLCASSLQGSGGEQYFGPGTRLTVT.

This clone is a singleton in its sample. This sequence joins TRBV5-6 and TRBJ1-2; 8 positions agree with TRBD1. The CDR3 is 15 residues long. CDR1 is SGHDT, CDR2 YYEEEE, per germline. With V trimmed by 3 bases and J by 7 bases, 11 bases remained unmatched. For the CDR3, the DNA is TGTGCCAGCAGCTGGGGTGGCAGGGGGCCCGCTGGCTACACCTTC. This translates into CASSWGGRGPAGYTF. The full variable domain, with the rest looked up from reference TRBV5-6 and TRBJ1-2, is DAGVTQSPTHLIKTRGQQVTLRCSPKSGHDTVSWYQQALGQGPQFIFQYYEEEERQRGNFPDRFSGHQFPNYSSELNVNALLLGDSALYLCASSWGGRGPAGYTFGSGTRLTVV.

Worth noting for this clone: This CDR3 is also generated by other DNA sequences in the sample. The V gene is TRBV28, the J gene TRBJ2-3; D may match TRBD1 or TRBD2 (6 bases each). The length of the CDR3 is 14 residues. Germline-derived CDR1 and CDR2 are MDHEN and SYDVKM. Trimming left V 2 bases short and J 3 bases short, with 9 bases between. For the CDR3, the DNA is TGTGCCAGCAGTTTAAGAGGGGGGACAGATACGCAGTATTTT. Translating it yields CASSLRGGTDTQYF.